This T cell receptor (beta chain) was captured in a study of graft-versus-host responses after intestinal transplantation. Study results and limitations: Present in recipient marrow, GvH clones included some that appeared first in ileum or blood.

Data came from immunoSEQ multiplex PCR; TCRdb stores just in-frame clones and leaves some out. The repertoire has about 110,000 clones, about 91% of them found once; the top ten carry over 0.6%. Germline lookup yields CDR1 SGHAT and CDR2 FQNNGV. The V end was cut by 1 base, the J end by 1 base, with 9 bases between. The CDR3 covers 15 residues. Comment on this clone: What it binds is not known.

V is TRBV11-2 and J is TRBJ2-3, with TRBD1 as a possible D gene (5 bases). The source of this sequence is a human donor who was the organ donor for an intestinal transplant. This specimen was unstimulated CD4+ T cells sorted from spleen or lymph node cells, taken before transplant. The CDR3: CASSLAGLGTDTQYF. The CDR3 coding sequence is TGTGCCAGCAGCTTAGCAGGGTTGGGCACAGATACGCAGTATTTT.